The clone carrying this TCR beta chain was observed at least ten times. RNA transcripts served as the template for amplifying TCR beta CDR3 regions. The HTBI primer set served for first-round RT-PCR of the TCR CDR3. MiXCR, run by TCRdb on the multiplex PCR reads, gives a single entry per CDR3 protein. The data contain tens of thousands of distinct CDR3 sequences, approximately 50% of them singletons. This specimen belongs to a study of T cells in Graves' hyperthyroidism and ophthalmopathy. The CDR3 is 16 residues long. The germline V gene has CDR1 MNHEY and CDR2 SVGAGI. V shed 6 bases and J 12 bases; nucleotides not matched to a gene: 16.

The TCR was taken from a woman aged 40-49 years with Graves' ophthalmopathy. The chain has TRBV6-5 and TRBJ2-1; 11 nucleotides match TRBD2. Specimen: blood. CDR3 protein: CASSKTSSGRAYTQFF. CDR3 bases: TGTGCCAGCAGCAAGACTAGTAGCGGGAGGGCCTATACGCAGTTCTTC.